These 26 T cell receptor beta chains originate from one sample sequenced in a study of shared clonotypes between healthy human individuals. Sequencing was performed with immunoSEQ multiplex PCR; in TCRdb, only in-frame clones are kept and a portion is missing. The sample consists of over a million clones, 96% of them appearing once. Sample: naive CD4+ T cells sorted from blood. The subset denotes: CD45RA+ positively selected. The receptors were gathered from a man aged 30 to 39 in good health.

The chain joins TRBV9 to TRBJ2-2; 9 nucleotides match TRBD2. CDR3 length equals 16 residues. Losses at the gene ends were 0 bases for V and 6 bases for J; bases not matched to a gene: 6. Germline assignment: CDR1 SGDLS and CDR2 YYNGEE. CDR3 bases: TGTGCCAGCAGCGTAGAGGTAGCGGGAGTGTCCGGGGAGCTGTTTTTT. It specifies CASSVEVAGVSGELFF.

The chain uses TRBV5-1 and TRBJ2-7, with D maybe TRBD1 (6 bases). This CDR3 has 15 residues. The V gene's germline CDR1 is SGHRS and CDR2 YFSETQ. V was shortened by 3 bases and J by 3 bases, with 16 bases between the two germline ends. The CDR3 reads CASSSIPGQNYEQYF. CDR3 nucleotides: TGCGCCAGCAGCTCGATCCCGGGACAAAACTACGAGCAGTACTTC.

In the case of this clone: The same CDR3 arises from other DNA sequences in this sample as well. The V gene is TRBV19, the J gene TRBJ2-7; 8 bases match TRBD1. Trimming took 1 base from V and 3 from J; bases not matched to a gene: 2. The CDR3 is made up of 14 amino acids. CDR1 and CDR2 from the germline V gene are LNHDA and SQIVND (reference sequence). CDR3 protein: CASSIGTGNYEQYF. The CDR3, as DNA: TGTGCCAGTAGTATAGGGACAGGGAACTACGAGCAGTACTTC. The whole variable domain, remainder taken from reference TRBV19 and TRBJ2-7, is DGGITQSPKYLFRKEGQNVTLSCEQNLNHDAMYWYRQDPGQGLRLIYYSQIVNDFQKGDIAEGYSVSREKKESFPLTVTSAQKNPTAFYLCASSIGTGNYEQYFGPGTRLTVT.

The V call is TRBV11-2, the J call TRBJ2-2; 9 nucleotides line up with TRBD1. CDR1 is SGHAT and CDR2 is FQNNGV in the germline V gene. The CDR3 totals 16 residues. Trimming took 2 bases from V and 11 from J; bases not matched to a gene: 12. The CDR3 sequence: CASSLPQGAFVRELFF. The DNA of the CDR3 is TGTGCCAGCAGCTTACCACAGGGGGCGTTTGTCAGAGAGCTGTTTTTT.

This clone was seen once. The chain uses TRBV7-2 and TRBJ2-7, with unresolved D. The CDR3 loop spans 13 amino acids. Germline V gene lookup returns CDR1 SGHTA and CDR2 FQGNSA. Trimming left V 4 bases short and J 2 bases short, with 9 bases between. The CDR3, as DNA: TGTGCCAGCAGCTCGTCTCCTCCCTACGAGCAGTACTTC. As protein: CASSSSPPYEQYF.

The chain links TRBV7-9 to TRBJ2-1; 8 bases fit TRBD1. The CDR3 totals 12 residues. Per germline, CDR1 SEHNR and CDR2 FQNEAQ (reference sequence). V dropped 4 bases and J dropped 12; count of bases not matched to a gene: 5. The CDR3 loop reads CASSSGTGGQFF. The CDR3 nucleotides read TGTGCCAGCAGCTCGGGTACAGGGGGGCAGTTCTTC.

The V call is TRBV5-4, the J call TRBJ2-1; no clear D gene. The germline CDR1 and CDR2 sequences are SGHNT and YYREEE (reference sequence). The CDR3 spans 18 residues. Trimming removed 4 bases from V and 9 bases from J, with 29 bases in between. For the CDR3, the DNA is TGTGCCAGCAGCCCCGGCGGATCGGAGTCTCTAATAAAGGGTGAGCAGTTCTTC. It translates to CASSPGGSESLIKGEQFF.

This sequence joins TRBV6-5 and TRBJ2-7; the match to TRBD2 covers 8 bases. Germline-derived CDR1 and CDR2 are MNHEY and SVGAGI. V shed 5 bases, J shed 9 bases, and the junction held 3 bases outside the gene matches. The CDR3 sequence is 11 residues long. DNA of the CDR3: TGTGCCAGCAGTGTAGCGGGGCTGCAGTACTTC. This sequence encodes CASSVAGLQYF.

V usage is TRBV2 and J usage is TRBJ2-7; D is unclear. The CDR3 has 11 residues. V lost 7 bases, J lost 4 bases, and 8 bases lay in between. In germline, CDR1 is SNHLY, CDR2 FYNNEI. The CDR3 sequence: CASTPFYEQYF. The CDR3 DNA reads TGTGCCAGCACCCCGTTTTACGAGCAGTACTTC.

The chain couples TRBV6-6 to TRBJ2-6; D unresolved. V was clipped by 3 bases and J by 2 bases, with 8 bases between them. CDR1 MNHNY and CDR2 SVGAGI come from the germline V gene (reference sequence). The CDR3 loop spans 15 amino acids. The CDR3 coding sequence is TGTGCCAGCAGTTATTTTGGAACTGGGGCCAACGTCCTGACTTTC. Translation: CASSYFGTGANVLTF.

The chain joins TRBV5-5 to TRBJ2-7, with 8 bases matching TRBD2. The CDR3 is made up of 16 amino acids. The trim removed 4 bases at V and 4 bases at J, leaving 13 bases unmatched. Germline assignment: CDR1 SGHKS and CDR2 YYEKEE (reference sequence). The DNA for the CDR3 is TGTGCCAGCAGCCCAAGCCCGAGCGGGAGTCTGTACGAGCAGTACTTC. Translating gives CASSPSPSGSLYEQYF.

V is TRBV5-1 and J is TRBJ2-5; D possibly corresponds to TRBD2 (5 bases). The CDR3 runs to 15 residues. The germline V gene encodes CDR1 SGHRS and CDR2 YFSETQ. With 0 bases removed from V and 5 bases from J, the gap between germline ends came to 14 bases. The CDR3 region is CASSLGSRGSETQYF. For the CDR3, the DNA is TGCGCCAGCAGCTTGGGATCTCGGGGATCCGAGACCCAGTACTTC.

The chain combines TRBV5-1 with TRBJ2-1; 11 positions match TRBD2. The CDR3 runs to 16 residues. In germline, CDR1 is SGHRS, CDR2 YFSETQ. The junction had 10 bases not matched to a gene; V was cut back by 1 base and J by 10 bases. The CDR3 loop reads CASSLLGTSGVGEQFF. The CDR3 DNA reads as TGCGCCAGCAGCTTGTTGGGGACTAGCGGAGTTGGGGAGCAGTTCTTC. The whole variable domain, remainder taken from reference TRBV5-1 and TRBJ2-1, is KAGVTQTPRYLIKTRGQQVTLSCSPISGHRSVSWYQQTPGQGLQFLFEYFSETQRNKGNFPGRFSGRQFSNSRSEMNVSTLELGDSALYLCASSLLGTSGVGEQFFGPGTRLTVL.

This chain links TRBV5-5 with TRBJ2-1, with 7 bases that match TRBD1. The length of the CDR3 is 15 residues. CDR1 SGHKS and CDR2 YYEKEE come from the germline V gene (reference sequence). With 2 bases clipped from V and 2 bases from J, the junction kept 4 bases outside the gene matches. CDR3 region: CASSLDRVTYNEQFF. Written as DNA, the CDR3 is TGTGCCAGCAGCTTAGACAGGGTCACCTACAATGAGCAGTTCTTC.

The chain combines TRBV28 with TRBJ2-7, with D maybe TRBD2 (5 bases). This CDR3 has 13 residues. CDR1 and CDR2 (germline): MDHEN, SYDVKM. The germline V and J ends were trimmed by 6 bases and 5 bases, with 14 bases remaining between them. CDR3 coding DNA: TGTGCCAGCAGATCGACGAGGGTGCACGAGCAGTACTTC. Its protein is CASRSTRVHEQYF.

V usage is TRBV4-3 and J usage is TRBJ2-6, with D possibly called TRBD1 or TRBD2 (5 bases each). The CDR3 has 19 amino acids. Trimming stripped 0 bases from V and 2 bases from J, with 17 bases between. Germline V gene data show CDR1 as LGHNA and CDR2 as YSLEER. The CDR3 is CASSQEGVGIPPGANVLTF. The CDR3 DNA reads TGCGCCAGCAGCCAAGAGGGGGTTGGGATCCCGCCTGGGGCCAACGTCCTGACTTTC.

The V gene is TRBV10-3, the J gene TRBJ1-4; 8 bases are a match to TRBD1. In germline, CDR1 is ENHRY, CDR2 SYGVKD. The CDR3 runs 13 residues. Trimming removed 10 bases from V and 5 bases from J; junction bases left unmatched: 6. The CDR3 sequence: CATSRDRNEKLFF. In DNA, the CDR3 is TGTGCCACCTCTCGGGACAGGAATGAAAAACTGTTTTTT.

This clone was picked up one time. In DNA, the CDR3 is TGTGCCAGCAGCGTTGACGGGACTAGCAATCAGCCCCAGCATTTT. This translates into CASSVDGTSNQPQHF. The chain uses TRBV9 and TRBJ1-5; D possibly corresponds to TRBD1 (5 bases). The V gene lost 2 bases and the J gene lost 0 bases, with 9 bases spanning the gap. The CDR3 has 15 amino acids. Germline CDR1 is SGDLS and CDR2 is YYNGEE. Drawing the rest from reference TRBV9 and TRBJ1-5, the complete variable domain is DSGVTQTPKHLITATGQRVTLRCSPRSGDLSVYWYQQSLDQGLQFLIQYYNGEERAKGNILERFSAQQFPDLHSELNLSSLELGDSALYFCASSVDGTSNQPQHFGDGTRLSIL.

The rearrangement uses TRBV6-6 and TRBJ2-5; tentative D call: TRBD1 (6 bases). This CDR3 comprises 14 residues. Germline V gene data show CDR1 as MNHNY and CDR2 as SVGAGI (reference sequence). The ends were cut back, 6 bases at V and 2 bases at J, with 13 bases in the middle. CDR3 loop: CASRADSLQETQYF. Written as DNA, the CDR3 is TGTGCCAGCAGGGCGGACAGTTTACAAGAGACCCAGTACTTC.

The chain is built from TRBV5-1 and TRBJ1-4, with 7 bases lining up with TRBD1. V shed 3 bases and J 0 bases; nucleotides not matched to a gene: 17. The CDR3 runs 20 residues. The germline gives CDR1 SGHRS, CDR2 YFSETQ. CDR3 bases: TGCGCCAGCAGCTCAACCAGTCCGACAGGGTGGGGTACAACTAATGAAAAACTGTTTTTT. As protein: CASSSTSPTGWGTTNEKLFF.

A note on this clone: Other DNA sequences in the same sample also yield this CDR3. This chain connects TRBV28 to TRBJ2-1, with no clear D. Germline V lookup: CDR1 MDHEN, CDR2 SYDVKM. The ends were cut back, 6 bases at V and 9 bases at J, with 9 bases in the middle. This CDR3 is 11 amino acids long. Written as DNA, the CDR3 is TGTGCCAGCAGCCCCCGAGGTGAGCAGTTCTTC. Translated, it gives CASSPRGEQFF.

The chain links TRBV7-9 to TRBJ2-7; 13 bases agree with TRBD2. The CDR3 contains 15 residues. Germline CDR1 is SEHNR and CDR2 is FQNEAQ (reference sequence). With V trimmed by 1 base and J by 5 bases, 2 bases remained unmatched. The CDR3 here is CASSLVGTSGNEQYF. CDR3 DNA sequence: TGTGCCAGCAGCTTAGTTGGGACTAGCGGGAACGAGCAGTACTTC.

This rearrangement joins TRBV6-1 to TRBJ2-2; 11 bases fit TRBD2. V lost 5 bases and J lost 6; bases outside the gene matches: 5. This CDR3 has 15 residues. Germline-derived CDR1 and CDR2 are MNHNS and SASEGT. The CDR3 bases are TGTGCCAGCAGTCCCCTAGCGGGAGGCCCCGGGGAGCTGTTTTTT. This codes for CASSPLAGGPGELFF.

The genes are TRBV29-1 and TRBJ1-5; D gene ambiguous. Germline V lookup: CDR1 SQVTM, CDR2 ANQGSEA. The CDR3 length is 12 residues. V lost 4 bases and J lost 3, with 7 bases in between. This chain's CDR3 is CSVAGYNQPQHF. The CDR3 nucleotides are TGCAGCGTTGCCGGGTACAATCAGCCCCAGCATTTT.

CDR3 amino acids: CASSYSWQGRQETQYF. The CDR3 DNA reads TGTGCCAGCAGTTACTCGTGGCAGGGGAGGCAAGAGACCCAGTACTTC. The V call is TRBV6-5, the J call TRBJ2-5; either TRBD1 or TRBD2 may fit D (6 bases each). Germline V lookup: CDR1 MNHEY, CDR2 SVGAGI. The CDR3 consists of 16 residues. V dropped 0 bases and J dropped 2 bases, with 13 bases sitting between them.

The J gene is TRBJ1-2, the V gene TRBV28; no firm D call. From germline, CDR1 is MDHEN and CDR2 SYDVKM. There are 15 residues in the CDR3. The V gene lost 3 bases and the J gene lost 4 bases, with 15 bases spanning the gap. DNA of the CDR3: TGTGCCAGCAGTTTCCCCGGGCGGGTAGTCTATGGCTACACCTTC. Protein product: CASSFPGRVVYGYTF.